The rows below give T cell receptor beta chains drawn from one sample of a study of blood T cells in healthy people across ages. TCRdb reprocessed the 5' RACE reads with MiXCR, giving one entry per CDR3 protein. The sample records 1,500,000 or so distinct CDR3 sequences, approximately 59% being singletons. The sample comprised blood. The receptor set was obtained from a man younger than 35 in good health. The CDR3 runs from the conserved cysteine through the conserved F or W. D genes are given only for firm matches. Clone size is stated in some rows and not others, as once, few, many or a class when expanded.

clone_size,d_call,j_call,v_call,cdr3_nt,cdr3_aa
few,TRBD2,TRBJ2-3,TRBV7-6,TGTGCCAGCAGCTTTTCGGGCGGGGAGGGTACGCAGTATTTT,CASSFSGGEGTQYF
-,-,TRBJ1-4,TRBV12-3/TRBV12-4,TGTGCCAGCAGTCTTGGGACACCGGGAAGAGAAAAACTGTTTTTT,CASSLGTPGREKLFF
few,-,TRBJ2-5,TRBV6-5,TGTGCCAGCAGTTACTCCGGACAGCCCCAAGAGACCCAGTACTTC,CASSYSGQPQETQYF
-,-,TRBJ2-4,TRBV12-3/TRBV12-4,TGTGCCAGCAGACTCGCCCAGGGACACGGGGAAGGTGGGGAGCAGTACTTC,CASRLAQGHGEGGEQYF
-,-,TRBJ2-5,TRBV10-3,TGTGCCATCAGTGAAGCCCAAGAGACCCAGTACTTC,CAISEAQETQYF
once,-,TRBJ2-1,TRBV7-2,TGTGCCAGCAGCTTAGCCTGGGGGGAGGCTTCCTCCTACAATGAGCAGTTCTTC,CASSLAWGEASSYNEQFF
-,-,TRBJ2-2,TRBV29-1,TGCAGCGTCGACGGGTGGGCAGGAGCTACCGGGGAGCTGTTTTTT,CSVDGWAGATGELFF
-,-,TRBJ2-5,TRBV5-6,TGTGCCAGCAGCTCCGGGGAGGCCCAGTACTTC,CASSSGEAQYF
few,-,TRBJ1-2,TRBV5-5,TGTGCCAGCACCAGGACGGGGGAGCAAGGCTATGGCTACACCTTC,CASTRTGEQGYGYTF
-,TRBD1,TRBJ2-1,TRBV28,TGTGCCAGCAGTCCGACACCACCGACAGGGGTTAACAATGAGCAGTTCTTC,CASSPTPPTGVNNEQFF
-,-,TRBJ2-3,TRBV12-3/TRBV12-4,TGTGCCAGCAGTCCCAGACTAGCAGATACGCAGTATTTT,CASSPRLADTQYF
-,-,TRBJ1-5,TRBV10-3,TGTGCCATCAGTGAGTCTGGGCAGGGGAGTCAGCCCCAGCATTTT,CAISESGQGSQPQHF
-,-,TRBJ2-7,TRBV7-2,TGTGCCAGCAGCTTAGCGGTTGGCGGGAACCCCTACGAGCAGTACTTC,CASSLAVGGNPYEQYF
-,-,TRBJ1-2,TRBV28,TGTGCCAGCAGTTTAGGGGTGGGATCTTATGGCTACACCTTC,CASSLGVGSYGYTF
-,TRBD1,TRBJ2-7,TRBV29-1,TGCGGCGCCGGCGAGGGACAGGGAGGCTACGAGCAGTACTTC,CGAGEGQGGYEQYF
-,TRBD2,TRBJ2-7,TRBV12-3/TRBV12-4,TGTGCCAGCAGTTGGGGGTTGGCTAGCGGGTGGTACGAGCAGTACTTC,CASSWGLASGWYEQYF
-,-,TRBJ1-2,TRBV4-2,TGTGCCAGCAGCCAAGGGGACGGTACGGACTATGGCTACACCTTC,CASSQGDGTDYGYTF
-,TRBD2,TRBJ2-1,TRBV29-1,TGCAGCGTTGAGGGGCTAGCGGGAGTTAAGCGGAATGAGCAGTTCTTC,CSVEGLAGVKRNEQFF
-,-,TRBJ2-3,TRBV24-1,TGTGCCACCAGTAATGGGGCCGCCTTTAAAGATACGCAGTATTTT,CATSNGAAFKDTQYF
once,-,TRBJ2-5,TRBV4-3,TGCGCCAGCAGCCAAGTGTTAGGGGAAGGGACCCAGTACTTC,CASSQVLGEGTQYF
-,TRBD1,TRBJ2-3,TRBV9,TGTGCCAGCAGCGCCCACTGGACAGGGGCAGATACGCAGTATTTT,CASSAHWTGADTQYF
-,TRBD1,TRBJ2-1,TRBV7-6,TGTGCCAGCAGCGCAGGGGGAAACTACAATGAGCAGTTCTTC,CASSAGGNYNEQFF
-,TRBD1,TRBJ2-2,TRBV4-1,TGCGCCAGCAGCCAAGTACAGGCAGGGGGACCCGGGGAGCTGTTTTTT,CASSQVQAGGPGELFF
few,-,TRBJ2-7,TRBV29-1,TGCAGCGTGAGGACAGAAGAATCCTACGAGCAGTACTTC,CSVRTEESYEQYF
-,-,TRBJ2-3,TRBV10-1,TGCGCCAGCACTCCCTCGGGCGCTAGCACAGATACGCAGTATTTT,CASTPSGASTDTQYF
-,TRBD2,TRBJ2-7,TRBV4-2,TGTGCCAGCAGCCAGGGGCGGGGGGAACTCTCCTACGAGCAGTACTTC,CASSQGRGELSYEQYF
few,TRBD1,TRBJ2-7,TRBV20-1,TGCAGTGCTAGAGATCCAACAGGGGGTACTTACGAGCAGTACTTC,CSARDPTGGTYEQYF
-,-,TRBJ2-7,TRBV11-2,TGTGCCAGCAGCTACCCCAGGGGGGGATTCGACTACGAGCAGTACTTC,CASSYPRGGFDYEQYF